This TCR beta chain stems from a study of OX40 agonist ivuxolimab in advanced cancers. The study's findings and limits: There was clonal expansion of CD4+ and CD8+ blood T cells by week 6 at 0.1 to 3.0 mg/kg.

The timepoints at which blood was sampled were baseline, cycle 4 day 1, and cycle 7 day 1. With respect to this clone: The antigen is undetermined.

The CDR3 length is 15 residues. J was trimmed by 10 bases and V by 6 bases; bases with no gene match: 14. CDR1 MGHRA and CDR2 YSYEKL come from the germline V gene. TCRdb's table, derived via immunoSEQ multiplex PCR, lists solely in-frame clones and lacks some. Of 30,000 to 35,000 clones listed, approximately 79% are singletons. The chain is built from TRBV4-1 and TRBJ2-1, with 8 bases matching TRBD1. The material sequenced was CD4+ or CD8+ T cells sorted from blood, taken in a trial of the OX40 agonist ivuxolimab. This clonotype originated in an adult with an advanced solid tumor such as melanoma, head and neck, liver or kidney cancer. The CDR3 sequence is CASREGQGATVEQFF. The DNA of the CDR3 is TGCGCCAGCAGGGAGGGGCAGGGGGCCACAGTAGAGCAGTTCTTC.